The next 21 T cell receptor beta chains were all read from a single sample in a study of technical replicates of blood from several donors. The assay was immunoSEQ multiplex PCR, and TCRdb's table has in-frame clones only and misses some. The table has some 13,000 clones, approximately 95% seen once; the top ten hold 6% to 9.5%. Material: PBMCs. The receptors derive from a human donor in good health.

The chain combines TRBV15 with TRBJ1-2; 7 nucleotides agree with TRBD1. CDR3 length equals 13 residues. Germline CDR1 and CDR2: LNHNV and YYDKDF (reference sequence). V dropped 3 bases and J dropped 3; count of bases not matched to a gene: 1. CDR3: CATSSGTDYGYTF. CDR3 nucleotides: TGTGCCACCAGCAGCGGGACAGACTATGGCTACACCTTC.

The V call is TRBV19, the J call TRBJ2-5; tentative D call: TRBD2 (7 bases). Germline assignment: CDR1 LNHDA and CDR2 SQIVND (reference sequence). There are 16 residues in the CDR3. Trimming took 1 base from V and 4 from J, leaving 16 bases between them. The CDR3 sequence: CASSIATRGAGETQYF. CDR3 nucleotides: TGTGCCAGTAGTATAGCGACCCGGGGGGCGGGAGAGACCCAGTACTTC. Looking up the rest from reference TRBV19 and TRBJ2-5 gives the full variable domain: DGGITQSPKYLFRKEGQNVTLSCEQNLNHDAMYWYRQDPGQGLRLIYYSQIVNDFQKGDIAEGYSVSREKKESFPLTVTSAQKNPTAFYLCASSIATRGAGETQYFGPGTRLLVL.

This rearrangement joins TRBV6-6 to TRBJ2-3, with D uncertain. Germline CDR1 MNHNY, CDR2 SVGAGI (reference sequence). There are 14 residues in the CDR3. V was cut by 1 base and J by 0 bases, with 5 bases left in between. CDR3 loop: CASSYYRSTDTQYF. The CDR3 DNA is TGTGCCAGCAGTTACTACCGGAGCACAGATACGCAGTATTTT.

The chain couples TRBV29-1 to TRBJ2-7; 11 bases line up with TRBD1. The CDR3 sequence is 11 residues long. The germline V gene has CDR1 SQVTM and CDR2 ANQGSEA. The ends lost 6 bases at V and 7 bases at J; junction bases unmatched: 2. The CDR3 DNA sequence: TGCAGCGTGGACAGGGGGCAAGAGCAGTACTTC. Protein sequence: CSVDRGQEQYF.

This clone was observed a single time. The chain recombines TRBV7-9 with TRBJ2-7; tentatively, D is TRBD1 (6 bases). CDR1 is SEHNR and CDR2 is FQNEAQ in the germline V gene (reference sequence). V lost 5 bases to trimming and J lost 5 bases, with 16 bases between them. The length of the CDR3 is 14 residues. The CDR3 DNA sequence: TGTGCCAGCAGCGCCCAAGGGGGTTCCGACGAGCAGTACTTC. Amino acids: CASSAQGGSDEQYF.

The chain carries TRBV4-1 and TRBJ1-2; 9 bases agree with TRBD1. CDR1 is MGHRA, CDR2 YSYEKL, per germline. The CDR3 is 15 residues long. V was pared by 0 bases and J by 8 bases, with 7 bases of the junction left unmatched. CDR3 bases: TGCGCCAGCAGCCAAGAAGGGGGGACAGGGAGAGGCTACACCTTC. Encoded protein: CASSQEGGTGRGYTF.

The CDR3: CASSEGGGSYNEQFF. The CDR3, as DNA: TGTGCCAGCAGCGAGGGGGGGGGTTCCTACAATGAGCAGTTCTTC. J is TRBJ2-1 and V is TRBV9; D possibly corresponds to TRBD2 (7 bases). CDR1 is SGDLS, CDR2 YYNGEE, per germline. V lost 3 bases and J 1 base, leaving 11 bases between the germline ends. The CDR3 length is 15 residues.

The V call is TRBV7-8, the J call TRBJ2-4, with D unclear. This CDR3 contains 16 residues. V was shortened by 6 bases and J by 0 bases, with 15 bases between the two germline ends. CDR1 and CDR2 (germline): SGHVS, FQNEAQ. The CDR3 DNA sequence: TGTGCCAGCAGTTCAACCGGGTACGGAGCCAAAAACATTCAGTACTTC. Encoded protein: CASSSTGYGAKNIQYF.

The rearrangement links TRBV27 to TRBJ2-7, with TRBD2 matching 8 bases. J lost 4 bases, V lost 6 bases, and 11 bases had no gene match. The CDR3 length is 15 residues. Germline lookup yields CDR1 MNHEY and CDR2 SMNVEV (reference sequence). CDR3 nucleotides: TGTGCCAGCAGCCCGGAAGCGGGAGTAAGATACGAGCAGTACTTC. Translation: CASSPEAGVRYEQYF.

This chain connects TRBV30 to TRBJ1-4; D gene ambiguous. V lost 3 bases, J lost 3 bases, and 8 bases lay in between. This CDR3 has 13 residues. The germline gives CDR1 GTSNPN, CDR2 SVGIG (reference sequence). This chain's CDR3 is CAWRGASNEKLFF. As DNA, the CDR3 is TGTGCCTGGAGGGGCGCGTCTAATGAAAAACTGTTTTTT.

The chain combines TRBV5-1 with TRBJ1-1, with 7 positions matching TRBD1. The CDR3 loop spans 14 amino acids. CDR1 and CDR2 from the germline V gene are SGHRS and YFSETQ. V shed 2 bases, J shed 2 bases, and the junction held 3 bases outside the gene matches. CDR3 DNA: TGCGCCAGCAGCTTACAGGGGAGAAACACTGAAGCTTTCTTT. It encodes CASSLQGRNTEAFF.

The chain is built from TRBV18 and TRBJ2-1; D may be TRBD2 (5 bases). Trimming took 4 bases from V and 7 from J, leaving 17 bases between them. CDR3 size: 15 residues. In germline, CDR1 is KGHSH, CDR2 LQKENI. Here the CDR3 reads CASSLDYAEANEQFF. For the CDR3, the DNA is TGTGCCAGCTCACTCGACTACGCCGAGGCGAATGAGCAGTTCTTC.

This sequence joins TRBV30 and TRBJ2-1; 7 bases fit TRBD2. The CDR3 spans 10 residues. V shed 5 bases and J 12 bases; nucleotides not matched to a gene: 4. CDR1 is GTSNPN and CDR2 is SVGIG in the germline V gene (reference sequence). For the CDR3, the DNA is TGTGCCTGGGGATCGGGGGGGCAGTTCTTC. Translation gives CAWGSGGQFF.

This rearrangement joins TRBV19 to TRBJ2-5; D is perhaps TRBD1 (5 bases). The CDR3 extends over 14 amino acids. The V gene's germline CDR1 is LNHDA and CDR2 SQIVND (reference sequence). V dropped 5 bases and J dropped 2 bases, with 12 bases sitting between them. The CDR3 DNA follows: TGTGCCAGTAGTCGGCGTACAGGACAAGAGACCCAGTACTTC. Translating gives CASSRRTGQETQYF.

V gene TRBV6-5 combines with J gene TRBJ2-7, with 11 bases that match TRBD2. The V gene end was trimmed by 5 bases and the J gene end by 1 base; junction bases not matched to a gene: 4. Germline CDR1 and CDR2: MNHEY and SVGAGI. The CDR3 sequence is 15 residues long. CDR3 coding DNA: TGTGCCAGCAGTCGTCTAGCGGGAGGATCCTACGAGCAGTACTTC. This codes for CASSRLAGGSYEQYF.

The rearrangement joins TRBV5-5 to TRBJ2-7; a weak D match, TRBD2 (5 bases). Trimming removed 0 bases from V and 4 bases from J, with 11 bases in between. The CDR3 spans 14 residues. CDR1 SGHKS and CDR2 YYEKEE come from the germline V gene (reference sequence). The CDR3, as DNA: TGTGCCAGCAGCTTGGACGGACTCAGGTACGAGCAGTACTTC. Its translation: CASSLDGLRYEQYF.

The table lists this clone with a count of one. The CDR3 DNA reads as TGTGCCAGCAGCTCCTACGACACTAGGAACACCGGGGAGCTGTTTTTT. It codes for CASSSYDTRNTGELFF. The rearrangement joins TRBV11-3 to TRBJ2-2; TRBD2 is a possible D gene (5 bases). With 4 bases removed from V and 1 base from J, the gap between germline ends came to 13 bases. Germline values: CDR1 SGHNT, CDR2 YENEEA. The CDR3 runs 16 residues.

The chain carries TRBV18 and TRBJ2-3, with TRBD1 as a possible D gene (5 bases). CDR3 size: 12 residues. V gave up 4 bases and J gave up 5 bases, with 7 bases separating them. Germline V gives CDR1 KGHSH, CDR2 LQKENI. DNA of the CDR3: TGTGCCAGCTCACAAGGGGAAGATACGCAGTATTTT. Protein product: CASSQGEDTQYF.

The sample holds one count of this clone. The rearrangement links TRBV2 to TRBJ2-7; 10 bases line up with TRBD2. Germline V CDR1 and CDR2: SNHLY, FYNNEI. This CDR3 is built from 14 residues. The V gene end was trimmed by 2 bases and the J gene end by 4 bases; junction bases not matched to a gene: 2. CDR3 loop: CASSETSGTYEQYF. The CDR3 DNA is TGTGCCAGCAGTGAAACTAGCGGGACATACGAGCAGTACTTC.

The V gene is TRBV27, the J gene TRBJ1-1, with D possibly TRBD1 on 6 matching bases. Germline CDR1 MNHEY, CDR2 SMNVEV (reference sequence). V was cut by 2 bases and J by 1 base, with 14 bases left in between. This CDR3 is 16 amino acids long. CDR3 DNA: TGTGCCAGCAGTTTAGCGGCAGGGGCTAGGAACACTGAAGCTTTCTTT. It is translated as CASSLAAGARNTEAFF.

The chain joins TRBV5-1 to TRBJ2-3; no definite D call. Germline values: CDR1 SGHRS, CDR2 YFSETQ. V shed 0 bases and J shed 0 bases, with 8 bases lying between them. This CDR3 comprises 15 residues. The DNA for the CDR3 is TGCGCCAGCAGCTTGGGTGTCGGTAGCACAGATACGCAGTATTTT. Translation: CASSLGVGSTDTQYF. Full variable domain (remainder filled in from reference TRBV5-1 and TRBJ2-3): KAGVTQTPRYLIKTRGQQVTLSCSPISGHRSVSWYQQTPGQGLQFLFEYFSETQRNKGNFPGRFSGRQFSNSRSEMNVSTLELGDSALYLCASSLGVGSTDTQYFGPGTRLTVL.